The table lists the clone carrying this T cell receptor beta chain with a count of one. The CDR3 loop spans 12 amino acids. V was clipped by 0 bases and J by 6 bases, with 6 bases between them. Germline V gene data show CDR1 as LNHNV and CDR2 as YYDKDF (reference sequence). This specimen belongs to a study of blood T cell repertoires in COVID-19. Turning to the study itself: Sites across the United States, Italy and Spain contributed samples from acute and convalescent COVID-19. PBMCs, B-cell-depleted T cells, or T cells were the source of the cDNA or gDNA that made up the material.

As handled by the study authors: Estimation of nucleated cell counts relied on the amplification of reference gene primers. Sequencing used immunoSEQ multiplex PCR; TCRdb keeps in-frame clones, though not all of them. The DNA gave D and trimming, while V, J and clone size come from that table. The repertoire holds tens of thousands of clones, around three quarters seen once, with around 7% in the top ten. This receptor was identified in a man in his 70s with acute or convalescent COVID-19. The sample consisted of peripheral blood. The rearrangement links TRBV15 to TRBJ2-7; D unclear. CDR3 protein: CATSRDRSEQYF. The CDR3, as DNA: TGTGCCACCAGCAGAGATCGCAGCGAGCAGTACTTC.